This TCR beta chain was sequenced in a study of T cell clusters in autoimmune cytopenias. TRB amplification used approximately 270 ng of peripheral blood genomic DNA. One tube held mixed TRB-A and TRB-B primer pools for touch-down PCR. TCRdb reprocessed the multiplex PCR reads and reports one entry per CDR3 protein, with no DNA. The sample includes approximately 7,200 distinct CDR3 sequences. The germline V gene has CDR1 SGHAT and CDR2 FQDESV (reference sequence). This CDR3 is 12 amino acids long. The data were also submitted as part of a second study, on T cell repertoires in aging, cancer and after chemotherapy.

J is TRBJ2-7 and V is TRBV11-1; TCRdb indicates TRBD1, and absent DNA this call remains unverified. Sequencing was done on a sample of peripheral blood. The TCR sequence derives from a human donor in good health. CDR3 residues: CASRPDRTKQYF.